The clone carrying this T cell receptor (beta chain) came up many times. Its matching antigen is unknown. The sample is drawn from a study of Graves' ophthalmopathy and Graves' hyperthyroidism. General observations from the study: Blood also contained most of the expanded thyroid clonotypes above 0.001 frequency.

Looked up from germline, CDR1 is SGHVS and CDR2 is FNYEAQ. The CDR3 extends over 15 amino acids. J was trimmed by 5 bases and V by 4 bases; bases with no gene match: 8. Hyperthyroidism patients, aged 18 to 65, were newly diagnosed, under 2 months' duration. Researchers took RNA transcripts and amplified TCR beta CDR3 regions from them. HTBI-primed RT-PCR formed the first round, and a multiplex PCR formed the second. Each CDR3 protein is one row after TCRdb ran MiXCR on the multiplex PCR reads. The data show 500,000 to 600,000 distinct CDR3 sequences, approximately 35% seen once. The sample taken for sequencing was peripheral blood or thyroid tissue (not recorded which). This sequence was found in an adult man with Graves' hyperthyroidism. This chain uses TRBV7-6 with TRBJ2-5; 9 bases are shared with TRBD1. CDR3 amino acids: CASSSITGGQETQYF. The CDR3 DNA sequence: TGTGCCAGCAGCTCGATTACAGGGGGCCAGGAGACCCAGTACTTC. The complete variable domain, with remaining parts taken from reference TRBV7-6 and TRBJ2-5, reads GAGVSQSPRYKVTKRGQDVALRCDPISGHVSLYWYRQALGQGPEFLTYFNYEAQQDKSGLPNDRFSAERPEGSISTLTIQRTEQRDSAMYRCASSSITGGQETQYFGPGTRLLVL.